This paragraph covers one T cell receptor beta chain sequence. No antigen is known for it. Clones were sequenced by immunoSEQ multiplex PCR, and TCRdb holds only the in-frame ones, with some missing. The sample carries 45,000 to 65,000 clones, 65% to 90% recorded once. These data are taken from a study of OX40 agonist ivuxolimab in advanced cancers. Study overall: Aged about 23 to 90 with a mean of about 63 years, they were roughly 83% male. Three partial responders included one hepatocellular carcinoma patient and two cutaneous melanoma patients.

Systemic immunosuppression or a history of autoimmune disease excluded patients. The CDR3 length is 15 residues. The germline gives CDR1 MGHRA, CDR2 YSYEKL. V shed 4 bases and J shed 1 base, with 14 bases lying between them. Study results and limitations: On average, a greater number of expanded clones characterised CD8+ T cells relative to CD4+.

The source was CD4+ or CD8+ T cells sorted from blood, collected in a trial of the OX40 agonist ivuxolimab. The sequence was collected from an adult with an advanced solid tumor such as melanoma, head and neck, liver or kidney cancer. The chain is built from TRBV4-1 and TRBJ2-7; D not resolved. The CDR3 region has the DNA TGCGCCAGCAGCCCCGGACGGATCCTTTCCTACGAGCAGTACTTC. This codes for CASSPGRILSYEQYF.